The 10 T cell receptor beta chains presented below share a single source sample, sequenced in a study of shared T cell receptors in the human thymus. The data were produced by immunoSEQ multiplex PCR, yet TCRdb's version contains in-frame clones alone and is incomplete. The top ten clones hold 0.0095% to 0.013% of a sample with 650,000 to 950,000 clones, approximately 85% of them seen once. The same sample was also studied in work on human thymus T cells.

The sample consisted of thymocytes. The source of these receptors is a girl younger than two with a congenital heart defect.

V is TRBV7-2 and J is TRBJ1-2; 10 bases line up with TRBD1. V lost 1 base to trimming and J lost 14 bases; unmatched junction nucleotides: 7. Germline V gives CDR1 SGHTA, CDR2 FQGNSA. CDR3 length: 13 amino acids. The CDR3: CASSLGSGTGVTF. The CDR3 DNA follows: TGTGCCAGCAGCTTAGGAAGCGGGACAGGGGTGACCTTC.

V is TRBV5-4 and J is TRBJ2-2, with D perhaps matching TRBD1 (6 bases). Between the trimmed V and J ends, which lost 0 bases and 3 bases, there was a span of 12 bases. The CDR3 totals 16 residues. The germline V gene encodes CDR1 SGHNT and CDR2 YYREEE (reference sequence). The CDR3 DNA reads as TGTGCCAGCAGCTTGGCCCAAGAGGGGGACACCGGGGAGCTGTTTTTT. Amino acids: CASSLAQEGDTGELFF.

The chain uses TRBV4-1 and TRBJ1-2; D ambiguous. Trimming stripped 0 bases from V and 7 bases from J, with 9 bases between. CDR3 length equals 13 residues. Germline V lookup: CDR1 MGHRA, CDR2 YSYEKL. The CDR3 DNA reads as TGCGCCAGCAGCCAAGAAAGCGTAGTTGGCTACACCTTC. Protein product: CASSQESVVGYTF.

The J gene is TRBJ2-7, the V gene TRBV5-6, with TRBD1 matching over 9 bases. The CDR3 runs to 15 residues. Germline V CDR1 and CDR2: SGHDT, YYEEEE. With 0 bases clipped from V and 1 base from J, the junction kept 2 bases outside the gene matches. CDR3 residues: CASSLAGTGSYEQYF. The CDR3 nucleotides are TGTGCCAGCAGCTTGGCGGGGACAGGGTCCTACGAGCAGTACTTC.

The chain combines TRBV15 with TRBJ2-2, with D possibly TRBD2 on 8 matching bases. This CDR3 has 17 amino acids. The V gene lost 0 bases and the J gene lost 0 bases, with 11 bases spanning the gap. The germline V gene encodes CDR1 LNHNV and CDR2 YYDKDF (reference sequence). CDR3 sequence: CATSRDSGTANTGELFF. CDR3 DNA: TGTGCCACCAGCAGAGATAGCGGGACAGCGAACACCGGGGAGCTGTTTTTT. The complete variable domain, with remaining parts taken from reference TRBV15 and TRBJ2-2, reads DAMVIQNPRYQVTQFGKPVTLSCSQTLNHNVMYWYQQKSSQAPKLLFHYYDKDFNNEADTPDNFQSRRPNTSFCFLDIRSPGLGDTAMYLCATSRDSGTANTGELFFGEGSRLTVL.

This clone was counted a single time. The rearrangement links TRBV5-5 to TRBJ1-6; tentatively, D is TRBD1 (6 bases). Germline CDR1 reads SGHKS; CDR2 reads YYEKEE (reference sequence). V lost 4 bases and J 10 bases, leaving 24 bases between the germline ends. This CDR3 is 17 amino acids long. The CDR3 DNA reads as TGTGCCAGCAGCCTACTATTGCCCAGGGGTGGTAAATCACCCCTCCACTTT. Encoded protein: CASSLLLPRGGKSPLHF.

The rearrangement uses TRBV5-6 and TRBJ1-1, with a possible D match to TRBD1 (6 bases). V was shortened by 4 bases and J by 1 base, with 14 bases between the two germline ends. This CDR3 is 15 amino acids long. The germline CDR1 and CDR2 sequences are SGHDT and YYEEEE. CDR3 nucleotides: TGTGCCAGCAGCGGTGTGGGGGCCCCGAACACTGAAGCTTTCTTT. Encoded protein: CASSGVGAPNTEAFF.

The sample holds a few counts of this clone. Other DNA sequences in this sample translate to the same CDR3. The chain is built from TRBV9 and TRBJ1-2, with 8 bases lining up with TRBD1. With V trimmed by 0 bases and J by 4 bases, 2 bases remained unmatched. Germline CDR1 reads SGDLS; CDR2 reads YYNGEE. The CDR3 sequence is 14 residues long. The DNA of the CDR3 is TGTGCCAGCAGCGTAGGGGGGACAGGCTATGGCTACACCTTC. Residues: CASSVGGTGYGYTF.

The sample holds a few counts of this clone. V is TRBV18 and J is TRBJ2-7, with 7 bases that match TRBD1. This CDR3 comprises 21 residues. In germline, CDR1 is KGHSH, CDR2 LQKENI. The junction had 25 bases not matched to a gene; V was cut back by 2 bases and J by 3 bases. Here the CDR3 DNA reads TGTGCCAGCTCACCATTCATCGCTGGGACAGCGGATCCCCCGGTCTACTACGAGCAGTACTTC. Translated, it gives CASSPFIAGTADPPVYYEQYF.

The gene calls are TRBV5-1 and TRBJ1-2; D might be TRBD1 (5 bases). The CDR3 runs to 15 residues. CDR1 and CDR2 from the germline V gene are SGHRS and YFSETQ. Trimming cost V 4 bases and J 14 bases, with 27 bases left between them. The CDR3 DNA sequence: TGCGCCAGCAGCCCGATATTGACAGCCGCGGTAGTTCGTACCTTC. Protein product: CASSPILTAAVVRTF.